The clone carrying this T cell receptor (beta chain) has a single count. No antigen is known for it. The assay was carried out at the deep level. Some clones are missing from TCRdb's copy, which holds only in-frame ones; the method was immunoSEQ multiplex PCR. Here the sample spans about 2 million clones, over 85% being singletons. The sample originates from a study of shared clonotypes between healthy human individuals. Notes on the study in general: Represented genetic and exposure-history diversity was restricted by having few donors.

The CDR3 contains 13 residues. V gave up 5 bases and J gave up 6 bases, with 14 bases separating them. In germline, CDR1 is SGHNT, CDR2 YYREEE (reference sequence). This TCR derives from a man aged 18 to 35 in good health. The V and J genes are TRBV5-4 and TRBJ1-1; possible D gene TRBD1, 6 bases. Sequencing input: naive CD4+ T cells sorted from blood. The subset denotes: CD45RA+ positively selected. The CDR3: CASRSRGVPEAFF. The CDR3, as DNA: TGTGCCAGCAGATCCAGGGGCGTTCCTGAAGCTTTCTTT.